This TCR beta chain was captured in a study of T cell responses to AZD1222 COVID-19 vaccine listed by TCRdb under 2021. In the study overall: TCR sequencing covered more than 230 trial participants: approximately 200 given two doses of AZD1222 and 26 given two doses of MenACWY control vaccine. Trial participants were enrolled by age into subgroups of 18-55, 56-69 and 70-plus years, and about 150, 27 and 61 TCR-sequenced participants, respectively, were included in these subgroups.

Study-wide conclusions, independent of this receptor: Reportedly, almost half of the unique spike-specific TCRs recognized epitopes lying outside the regions that are mutated in the B.1.351 and B.1.1.7 variants. Only five or six AZD1222 recipients were SARS-CoV-2 seropositive at baseline, limiting conclusions about previously exposed vaccinees. Most participants were white British and females outnumbered males, and the authors suggested that clonal diversity may have been underestimated. The 56-69-year group was small, and its depth increase did not reach significance, likely because of low power. After two AZD1222 doses, spike-specific TCR breadth and depth were significantly higher than at day 0 and than in MenACWY recipients. The whole spike protein was spanned by vaccine-associated CD4 TCRs, and dominant responses were seen in regions 160-218 and 743-854. Because no day 14 peak-response samples were available, the repertoires could be characterized only after the peak T cell response.

The CDR3 regions of human TCRbeta chains were analyzed by immunosequencing. Under the source paper's analysis protocol: Repertoire TCRs were checked for matches against a reference library of SARS-CoV-2-specific TCRs that had been generated using the MIRA antigen-specificity platform. Breadth was defined as the fraction of unique TCRs that were SARS-CoV-2-associated, and depth was defined as the fraction of total T cells that were SARS-CoV-2-associated. Each spike-specific TCR was assigned to its reactive spike region and to a CD4 or CD8 class using the MIRA data. Log10-transformed breadth and depth values were compared by one-way ANOVA with Sidak's multiple comparisons tests. In its TCRdb copy, this immuneACCESS table keeps in-frame sequences only and misses some clones. Where compared with another copy, unresolved V genes explain less than half of these, and the others have no known cause. From that table come the V and J calls and clone size; the DNA was used to work out D and trimming. Present in this sample are roughly 100,000 clones, about 90% of which were seen just once. The top ten clones comprise less than 10% of the sample.

From the cysteine up to the phenylalanine, the CDR3 has a length of 16 residues. Only CDR3 DNA is held: 48 bases, read in frame from base 1. V is shortened by 3 bases, J by 4 bases, and the region joining them spans 16 bases. The germline V gene encodes CDR1 SGHNT and CDR2 YENEEA. Regarding this clone: Its antigen remains unidentified. Base qualities were left out, and no much larger clone turns up one base away.

Read against the paper, the sample's time point label means: about 28 days (+/-7) after the second vaccine dose. AZD1222 recipients whose second dose came at about 4 weeks and those whose second dose came at about 12 weeks were combined into one group, since spike-specific TCR depth and breadth did not differ between the two schedules. Vaccinee samples came from UK trials COV001 and COV002, including a single-blind randomized controlled phase 2/3 trial of AZD1222 (ChAdOx1 nCoV-19) in healthy adults. For TCRbeta chain sequencing, PBMC samples from trial participants were taken at day 0 and at day 28 after the second dose.

The V gene is TRBV11-3 and the J gene is TRBJ2-1, and the D gene may be TRBD1, 6 bases matching. The sequences come from peripheral blood, collected 28 days after the second AZD1222 dose. This receptor was obtained from an adult who received the AZD1222 COVID-19 vaccine. Here the CDR3 is given as CASSFQGNEGYNEQFF. The sequence in DNA is TGTGCCAGCAGCTTTCAGGGGAATGAAGGTTACAATGAGCAGTTCTTC.